The 17 T cell receptor beta chains below were found in one sample sequenced in a study of cytomegalovirus exposure and HLA in healthy donors. The primer mix had 60 Vbeta and 13 Jbeta primers. Sequenced by immunoSEQ multiplex PCR; TCRdb stores in-frame clones only, minus some. This table holds around 120,000 clones, 55% to 75% found once. The sample consisted of PBMCs. The source of these receptors is a woman in her thirties or forties in good health and CMV-seropositive.

The V call is TRBV29-1, the J call TRBJ1-1; D is ambiguous. The CDR3 has 11 amino acids. Looked up from germline, CDR1 is SQVTM and CDR2 is ANQGSEA. V lost 3 bases to trimming and J lost 11 bases, with 13 bases between them. This chain's CDR3 is CSVEPGGVAFF. The CDR3 coding sequence is TGCAGCGTTGAGCCTGGCGGGGTCGCTTTCTTT.

The rearrangement joins TRBV18 to TRBJ2-1, with TRBD2 as a possible D gene (6 bases). This CDR3 spans 16 amino acids. Germline CDR1 and CDR2: KGHSH and LQKENI. Trimming cost V 3 bases and J 2 bases, with 14 bases left between them. CDR3 DNA: TGTGCCAGCTCACCCATCCAGGCGGGGCCCTACAATGAGCAGTTCTTC. This gives the protein CASSPIQAGPYNEQFF.

V and J are TRBV5-1 and TRBJ1-2; D call uncertain. CDR1 is SGHRS, CDR2 YFSETQ, per germline. V was cut by 1 base and J by 8 bases, with 21 bases left in between. The CDR3 totals 16 residues. The CDR3 sequence: CASSLMSETTLSGYTF. DNA of the CDR3: TGCGCCAGCAGCTTGATGTCCGAGACAACCCTATCCGGCTACACCTTC.

The chain employs TRBV7-2 and TRBJ2-3; no clear D. The ends were cut back, 0 bases at V and 1 base at J, with 5 bases in the middle. The germline V gene has CDR1 SGHTA and CDR2 FQGNSA. CDR3 length: 14 residues. The CDR3 coding sequence is TGTGCCAGCAGCTTAGCCCTTCGCACAGATACGCAGTATTTT. It encodes CASSLALRTDTQYF.

By sample fraction, this clone is medium-sized. The rearrangement links TRBV4-2 to TRBJ2-7; D may be TRBD2 (6 bases). This CDR3 has 17 residues. V was pared by 0 bases and J by 0 bases, with 15 bases between. CDR1 is LGHNA, CDR2 YNFKEQ, per germline. The CDR3 coding sequence is TGTGCCAGCAGCCAAGATAGGTTCGGGACTTCCTCCTACGAGCAGTACTTC. This encodes CASSQDRFGTSSYEQYF.

The chain couples TRBV9 to TRBJ2-1; D is unclear. The germline V and J ends were trimmed by 0 bases and 3 bases, with 7 bases remaining between them. CDR1 and CDR2 (germline): SGDLS, YYNGEE. The CDR3 runs to 14 residues. In nucleotides, the CDR3 is TGTGCCAGCAGCGTAGGCGGAAACTACAATGAGCAGTTCTTC. Protein product: CASSVGGNYNEQFF.

Of note for this clone: The germline gene is not matched at one end of the junction; a read error may be the cause. This chain links TRBV7-9 with TRBJ1-2, with a weak D call TRBD1 (6 bases). The CDR3 is 14 residues long. CDR1 is SEHNR, CDR2 FQNEAQ, per germline (reference sequence). CDR3 in amino acids: CSSSSLDRYYGYTF. The CDR3 coding sequence is TGTTCCAGCAGCTCCTTGGACAGATACTATGGCTACACCTTC.

This clone was observed a handful of times. This rearrangement joins TRBV29-1 to TRBJ2-7, with D unresolved. Germline V lookup: CDR1 SQVTM, CDR2 ANQGSEA. This CDR3 contains 13 residues. Written as DNA, the CDR3 is TGCAGTATGACGAGCGACGGATCCTACGAGCAGTACTTC. It specifies CSMTSDGSYEQYF.

The chain joins TRBV12-5 to TRBJ2-1; D not certain. CDR1 and CDR2 from the germline V gene are LGHNT and FRNRAP. This CDR3 has 17 residues. V lost 0 bases to trimming and J lost 0 bases, with 12 bases between them. This CDR3 is CASGLVSGVSSYNEQFF. The CDR3 DNA reads TGTGCTAGTGGTTTGGTATCCGGTGTTAGCTCCTACAATGAGCAGTTCTTC.

There are a few counts of this clone. The rearrangement links TRBV6-5 to TRBJ1-1; 9 positions agree with TRBD1. Germline assignment: CDR1 MNHEY and CDR2 SVGAGI. After removal of 7 bases from V and 4 bases from J, the junction contained 10 bases not matched to a gene. The CDR3 runs 15 residues. For the CDR3, the DNA is TGTGCCAGCACCGACATGCCGGGACAGGGCACTGAAGCTTTCTTT. It translates to CASTDMPGQGTEAFF.

This clone was detected a few times. The junction does not match germline at one end; this may be a read error. The rearrangement joins TRBV7-9 to TRBJ2-7; D remains ambiguous. Germline-derived CDR1 and CDR2 are SEHNR and FQNEAQ (reference sequence). The CDR3 runs 12 residues. In DNA, the CDR3 is TGTTCCAGCAGCTTAGGAGTATACGAGCAGTACTTC. This translates into CSSSLGVYEQYF. The variable domain in full, completed from reference TRBV7-9 and TRBJ2-7, reads DTGVSQNPRHKITKRGQNVTFRCDPISEHNRLYWYRQTLGQGPEFLTYFQNEAQLEKSRLLSDRFSAERPKGSFSTLEIQRTEQGDSAMYLCSSSLGVYEQYFGPGTRLTVT.

The chain recombines TRBV2 with TRBJ2-1; unclear D gene. This CDR3 has 16 amino acids. CDR1 and CDR2 from the germline V gene are SNHLY and FYNNEI. Trimming removed 3 bases from V and 0 bases from J, with 12 bases in between. The CDR3 sequence: CASSDPRSDSYNEQFF. CDR3 in DNA: TGTGCCAGCAGTGACCCCCGGTCCGACTCCTACAATGAGCAGTTCTTC.

This clone has a handful of counts. This chain uses TRBV6-1 with TRBJ2-1, with 8 bases that match TRBD2. The V gene's germline CDR1 is MNHNS and CDR2 SASEGT. This CDR3 contains 13 residues. The V and J ends lost 7 bases and 9 bases, in that order; junction bases with no gene match: 8. The CDR3 DNA is TGTGCCAGCAAACCGGGACTAGTGAGTGAGCAGTTCTTC. Its protein is CASKPGLVSEQFF.

In regard to this clone: Sequence at one end of the junction differs from germline and may be a read error. V is TRBV7-9 and J is TRBJ2-3, with 11 bases identical to TRBD2. Germline CDR1 reads SEHNR; CDR2 reads FQNEAQ (reference sequence). The length of the CDR3 is 15 residues. The CDR3 DNA sequence: TGTTCCAGCAGCCCCTGGCCGGGACTAGCGGACACGCAGTATTTT. Translating gives CSSSPWPGLADTQYF.

This chain joins TRBV4-2 and TRBJ1-1; D is ambiguous. Germline-derived CDR1 and CDR2 are LGHNA and YNFKEQ. Between the trimmed V and J ends, which lost 3 bases and 4 bases, there was a span of 9 bases. The CDR3 spans 13 residues. The DNA for the CDR3 is TGTGCCAGCAGCCAGCACACATCCACTGAAGCTTTCTTT. As protein: CASSQHTSTEAFF.

Here the CDR3 DNA reads TGTGCCAGCAGCTTCCTGACTAGCGGGAGGTCCTACGAGCAGTACTTC. Its translation: CASSFLTSGRSYEQYF. The gene calls are TRBV7-9 and TRBJ2-7; 13 positions match TRBD2. In germline, CDR1 is SEHNR, CDR2 FQNEAQ (reference sequence). The CDR3 has 16 residues. J was trimmed by 1 base and V by 3 bases; bases with no gene match: 3.

The chain joins TRBV7-9 to TRBJ1-1; 9 positions agree with TRBD1. The length of the CDR3 is 13 residues. J lost 4 bases, V lost 6 bases, and 3 bases had no gene match. CDR1 SEHNR and CDR2 FQNEAQ come from the germline V gene (reference sequence). The CDR3 region is CASRKQGATEAFF. In nucleotides, the CDR3 is TGTGCCAGCAGGAAACAGGGGGCCACTGAAGCTTTCTTT.